This T cell receptor beta chain was sequenced in a study of monozygotic twins with inflammatory bowel disease. TCRdb reanalyzed the 5' RACE reads and collapses them to one entry per CDR3 protein, without DNA. Seen in this sample are about 420,000 distinct CDR3 sequences; the ten most common clones hold 2% to 3%. Collection yielded roughly 2.5 ml of blood per donor. The total RNA came straight from whole blood, and T cells were not sorted beforehand. Germline V gives CDR1 MDHEN, CDR2 SYDVKM. This CDR3 spans 14 amino acids. This receptor was taken from a human donor with ulcerative colitis or Crohn's disease, or a healthy co-twin of an affected twin (not recorded which). Sequencing used blood. This sequence joins TRBV28 and TRBJ2-7; TCRdb designates TRBD2, a call that cannot be tested without DNA. CDR3 loop: CASSLYRSGRALYF.